The sequence of this T cell receptor beta chain was determined in a study of CD8+CD57+ T cells in acquired aplastic anemia. The overall study: 3 to 3.5 ug was the average amount of DNA from sorted CD4+ and CD8+ cells.

It was genomic DNA that served as the template for profiling TCR beta VDJ and CDR3. TCRdb passed the reads through MiXCR, listing each CDR3 protein once. The table lists hundreds of thousands of distinct CDR3 sequences, around 45% of them singletons. This clonotype has more than one count but fewer than ten. The germline V gene has CDR1 MNHEY and CDR2 SVGAGI. V shed 2 bases and J shed 4 bases, with 8 bases lying between them. This CDR3 is 14 amino acids long. Before being chosen for sequencing, patients had shown CD8+CD57+ cell expansion by flow cytometry. When blood sampling took place, the patients had received no therapy.

The TCR originated in a human donor with aplastic anemia. Sequenced material: sorted CD4+, CD8+, or CD8+CD57+ T cells (not recorded which) from PBMCs. The chain is built from TRBV6-5 and TRBJ2-2; D not resolved. The CDR3 DNA follows: TGTGCCAGCAGTTACGGTGTGGTCACCGGGGAGCTGTTTTTT. Amino acid sequence: CASSYGVVTGELFF.